This TCR beta chain appears in the sequencing data of a study of T cell repertoires in cytomegalovirus infection. Study conclusions and caveats: Public TCR beta family frequency separated CMV-and-HLA carriers, including in an independent cohort. Dominating the ex vivo response were HLA-C-restricted CMV-specific TCR beta clonotypes.

This clonotype was detected once. The antigen is not known. With 3 bases clipped from V and 7 bases from J, the junction kept 15 bases outside the gene matches. Per the germline V gene, CDR1 is SGHRS and CDR2 is YFSETQ. The CDR3 loop spans 17 amino acids. A single record per CDR3 protein comes from TCRdb applying MiXCR to the reads. This sample yields 80,000 to 95,000 distinct CDR3 sequences, of which over 25% are seen a single time; approximately 71% belongs to the top ten. Specimen: CD8+ T cells from cultured PBMCs, collected from culture after CMV antigen stimulation. J is TRBJ2-1 and V is TRBV5-1; 8 bases line up with TRBD1. This receptor was obtained from a human donor in good health (CMV status not recorded). Some clones in this sample may be carry-over from other donors' samples. As DNA, the CDR3 is TGCGCCAGCAGCTATGGACAGGGTTTATTTGGAAAGAATGAGCAGTTCTTC. Its translation: CASSYGQGLFGKNEQFF.